The present TCR beta chain was sequenced within a study of blood T cell repertoires in COVID-19. Enrolment of Seattle patients took place during active infection, and they were followed longitudinally. Germline CDR1 reads SGDLS; CDR2 reads YYNGEE. This CDR3 spans 13 amino acids. Trimming stripped 2 bases from V and 5 bases from J, with 10 bases between. Profiled with immunoSEQ multiplex PCR; TCRdb holds only in-frame clones, not every one. The data contain over 150,000 clones, approximately 85% of them seen just once; the ten biggest clones take up roughly 0.62%. This clone was observed a single time.

The genes are TRBV9 and TRBJ1-2; D is undetermined. The receptor was isolated from a man in his sixties with COVID-19, enrolled during active disease. Sequencing input: peripheral blood. The CDR3 is CASSVVPEYGYTF. CDR3 coding DNA: TGTGCCAGCAGCGTTGTACCGGAGTATGGCTACACCTTC.